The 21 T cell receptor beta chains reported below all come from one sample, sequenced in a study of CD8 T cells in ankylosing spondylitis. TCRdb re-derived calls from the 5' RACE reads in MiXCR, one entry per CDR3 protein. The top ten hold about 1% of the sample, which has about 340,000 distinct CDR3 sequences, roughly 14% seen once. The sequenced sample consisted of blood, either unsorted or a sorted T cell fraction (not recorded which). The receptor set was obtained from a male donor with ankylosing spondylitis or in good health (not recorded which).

DNA of the CDR3: TGCAGCGCCCGGAGGGGATTAGGCAATGAGCAGTTCTTC. Its protein is CSARRGLGNEQFF. This chain joins TRBV29-1 and TRBJ2-1; D perhaps matches TRBD2 (6 bases). The CDR3 runs 13 residues. Germline lookup yields CDR1 SQVTM and CDR2 ANQGSEA. Trimming cost V 7 bases and J 6 bases, with 16 bases left between them.

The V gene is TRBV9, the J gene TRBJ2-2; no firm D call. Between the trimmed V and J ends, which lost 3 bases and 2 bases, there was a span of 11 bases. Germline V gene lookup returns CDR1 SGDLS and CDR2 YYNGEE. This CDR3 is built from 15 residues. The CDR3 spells CASSALGGNTGELFF. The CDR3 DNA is TGTGCCAGCAGCGCTTTAGGTGGTAACACCGGGGAGCTGTTTTTT.

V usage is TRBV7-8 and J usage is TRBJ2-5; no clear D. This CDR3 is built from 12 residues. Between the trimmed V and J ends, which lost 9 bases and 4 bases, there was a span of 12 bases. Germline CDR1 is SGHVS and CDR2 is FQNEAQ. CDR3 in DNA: TGTGCCAGTCAATCGATGGGAGAGACCCAGTACTTC. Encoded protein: CASQSMGETQYF.

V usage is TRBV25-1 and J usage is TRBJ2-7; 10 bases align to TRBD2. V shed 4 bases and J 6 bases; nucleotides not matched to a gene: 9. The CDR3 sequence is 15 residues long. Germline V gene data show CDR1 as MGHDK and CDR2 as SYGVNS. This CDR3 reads CASSGTAGGHSEQYF. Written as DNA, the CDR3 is TGTGCCAGCAGTGGAACAGCGGGGGGGCACTCCGAGCAGTACTTC.

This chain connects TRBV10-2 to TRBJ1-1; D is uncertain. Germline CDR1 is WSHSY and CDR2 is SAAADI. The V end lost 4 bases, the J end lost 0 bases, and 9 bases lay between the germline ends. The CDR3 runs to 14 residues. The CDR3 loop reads CASSGWELNTEAFF. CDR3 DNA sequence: TGCGCCAGCAGTGGTTGGGAGTTGAACACTGAAGCTTTCTTT.

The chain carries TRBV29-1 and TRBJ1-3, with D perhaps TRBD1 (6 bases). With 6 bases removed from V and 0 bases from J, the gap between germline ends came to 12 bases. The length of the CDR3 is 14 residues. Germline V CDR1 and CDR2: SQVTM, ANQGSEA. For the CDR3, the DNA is TGCAGCGTCGCCGGGACAAACTCTGGAAACACCATATATTTT. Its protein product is CSVAGTNSGNTIYF. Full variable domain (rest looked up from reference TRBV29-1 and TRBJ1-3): SAVISQKPSRDICQRGTSLTIQCQVDSQVTMMFWYRQQPGQSLTLIATANQGSEATYESGFVIDKFPISRPNLTFSTLTVSNMSPEDSSIYLCSVAGTNSGNTIYFGEGSWLTVV.

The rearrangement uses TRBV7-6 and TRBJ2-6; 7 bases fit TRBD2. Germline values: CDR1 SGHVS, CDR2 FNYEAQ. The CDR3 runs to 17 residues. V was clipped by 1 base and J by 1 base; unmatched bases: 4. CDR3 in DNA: TGTGCCAGCAGCTTAGTACCGGGAGGATCTGGGGCCAACGTCCTGACTTTC. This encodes CASSLVPGGSGANVLTF.

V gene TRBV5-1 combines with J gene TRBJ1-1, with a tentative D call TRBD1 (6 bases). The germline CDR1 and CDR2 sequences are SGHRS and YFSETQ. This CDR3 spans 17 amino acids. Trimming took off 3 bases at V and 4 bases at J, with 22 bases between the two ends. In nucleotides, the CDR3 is TGCGCCAGCAGCTCGCGTCGTGGCAGGGGCGAGGGCACTGAAGCTTTCTTT. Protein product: CASSSRRGRGEGTEAFF.

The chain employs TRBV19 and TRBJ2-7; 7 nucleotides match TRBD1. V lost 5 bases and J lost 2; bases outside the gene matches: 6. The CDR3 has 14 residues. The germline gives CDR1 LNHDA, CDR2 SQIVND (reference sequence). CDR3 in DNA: TGTGCCAGTAGTGCCCGGGACAGCGCCTACGAGCAGTACTTC. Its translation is CASSARDSAYEQYF.

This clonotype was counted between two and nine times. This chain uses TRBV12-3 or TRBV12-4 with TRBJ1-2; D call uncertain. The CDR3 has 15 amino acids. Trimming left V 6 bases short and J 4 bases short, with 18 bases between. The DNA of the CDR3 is TGTGCCAGCAGCCAACAAGGAAGAGAGAGCTATGGCTACACCTTC. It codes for CASSQQGRESYGYTF.

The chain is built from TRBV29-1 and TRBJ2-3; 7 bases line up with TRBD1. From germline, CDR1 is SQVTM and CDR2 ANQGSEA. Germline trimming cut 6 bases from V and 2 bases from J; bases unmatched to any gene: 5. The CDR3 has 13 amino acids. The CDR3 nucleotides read TGCAGCGTCAAAACAGGGGCCACAGATACGCAGTATTTT. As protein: CSVKTGATDTQYF.

In DNA form, the CDR3 reads TGCAGTGCTAAAGCAACAGCGGGACCCCCCGGGGAGCTGTTTTTT. It translates to CSAKATAGPPGELFF. The chain joins TRBV20-1 to TRBJ2-2, with 7 nucleotides matching TRBD2. The trim removed 4 bases at V and 6 bases at J, leaving 11 bases unmatched. Germline values: CDR1 DFQATT, CDR2 SNEGSKA (reference sequence). The CDR3 spans 15 residues.

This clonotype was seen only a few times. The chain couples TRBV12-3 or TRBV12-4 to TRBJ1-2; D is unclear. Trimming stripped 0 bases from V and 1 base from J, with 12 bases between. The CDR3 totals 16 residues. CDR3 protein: CASSLARGSFNYGYTF. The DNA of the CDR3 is TGTGCCAGCAGTTTAGCGCGGGGATCCTTTAACTATGGCTACACCTTC.

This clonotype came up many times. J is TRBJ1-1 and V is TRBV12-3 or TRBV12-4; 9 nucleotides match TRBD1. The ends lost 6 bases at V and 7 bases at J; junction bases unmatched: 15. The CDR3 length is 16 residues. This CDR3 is CASREAGTGYFVEAFF. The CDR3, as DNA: TGTGCCAGCAGAGAGGCCGGGACAGGGTATTTTGTTGAAGCTTTCTTT.

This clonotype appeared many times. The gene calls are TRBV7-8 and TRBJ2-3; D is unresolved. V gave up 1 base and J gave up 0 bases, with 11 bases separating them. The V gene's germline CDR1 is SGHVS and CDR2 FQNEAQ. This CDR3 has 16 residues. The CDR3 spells CASSLEVGSSTDTQYF. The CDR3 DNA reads TGTGCCAGCAGCTTAGAGGTTGGGTCTAGCACAGATACGCAGTATTTT.

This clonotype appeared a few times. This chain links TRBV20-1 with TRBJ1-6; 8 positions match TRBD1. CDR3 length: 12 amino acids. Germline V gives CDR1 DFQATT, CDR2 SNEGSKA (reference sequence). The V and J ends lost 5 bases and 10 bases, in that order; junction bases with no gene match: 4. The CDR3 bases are TGCAGTGCTGGCGGACAGGGATCACCCCTCCACTTT. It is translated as CSAGGQGSPLHF.

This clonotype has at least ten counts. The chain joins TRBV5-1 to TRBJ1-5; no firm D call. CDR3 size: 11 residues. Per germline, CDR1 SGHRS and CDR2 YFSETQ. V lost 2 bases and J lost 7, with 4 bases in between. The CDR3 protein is CASSLEQPQHF. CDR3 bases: TGCGCCAGCAGCTTAGAGCAGCCCCAGCATTTT.

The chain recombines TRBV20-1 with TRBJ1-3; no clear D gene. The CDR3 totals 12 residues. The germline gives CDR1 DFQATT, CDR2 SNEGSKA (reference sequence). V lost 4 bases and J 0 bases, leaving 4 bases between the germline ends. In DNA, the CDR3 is TGCAGTGCTACCCACTCTGGAAACACCATATATTTT. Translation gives CSATHSGNTIYF.

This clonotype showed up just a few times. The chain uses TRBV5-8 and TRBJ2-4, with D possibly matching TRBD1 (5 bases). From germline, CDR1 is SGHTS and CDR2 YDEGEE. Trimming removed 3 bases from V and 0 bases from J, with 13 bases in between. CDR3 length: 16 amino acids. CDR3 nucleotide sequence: TGTGCCAGCAGCTGGGGCCTTTCCTTAGCCAAAAACATTCAGTACTTC. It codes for CASSWGLSLAKNIQYF.

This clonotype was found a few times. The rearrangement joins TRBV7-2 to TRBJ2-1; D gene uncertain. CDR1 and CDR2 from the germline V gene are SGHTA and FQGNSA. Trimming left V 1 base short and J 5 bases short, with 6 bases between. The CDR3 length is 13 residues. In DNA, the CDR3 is TGTGCCAGCAGCTTAGACGTGAACAATGAGCAGTTCTTC. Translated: CASSLDVNNEQFF.

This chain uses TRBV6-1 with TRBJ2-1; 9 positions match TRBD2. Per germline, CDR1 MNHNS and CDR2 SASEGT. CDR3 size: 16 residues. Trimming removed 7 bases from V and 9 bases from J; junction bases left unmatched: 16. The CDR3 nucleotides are TGTGCCAGCAAAAACTGGGGGGTAGCGGGAGAGGGTGAGCAGTTCTTC. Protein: CASKNWGVAGEGEQFF.